This TCR beta chain was observed in a study of control samples from healthy donors and cancer patients. Germline assignment: CDR1 ENHRY and CDR2 SYGVKD. This CDR3 is 12 amino acids long. The germline V and J ends were trimmed by 5 bases and 3 bases, with 8 bases remaining between them. Sequenced by immunoSEQ multiplex PCR; TCRdb stores in-frame clones only, minus some. The table includes 90,000 to 100,000 clones, around 84% detected once. Specimen: PBMCs. This chain joins TRBV10-3 and TRBJ2-7; no clear D gene. The sequence was obtained from a man between 70 and 80 years old with lung cancer. CDR3 DNA sequence: TGTGCCATCAGTCAGAACAGCTACGAGCAGTACTTC. It codes for CAISQNSYEQYF.